This TCR beta chain was identified during a study of T cells after yellow fever vaccination. This clonotype was counted many times. 5'RACE template switching added a universal primer site and UMIs to TCR cDNA. TCRdb re-called the 5' RACE reads with MiXCR, one entry per CDR3 protein. This table has 300,000 to 350,000 distinct CDR3 sequences, 3.5% to 4.5% appearing once. CDR3 length: 16 residues. V lost 5 bases, J lost 0 bases, and 5 bases stayed unmatched. Per the germline V gene, CDR1 is SEHNR and CDR2 is FQNEAQ (reference sequence). The origin of this receptor is a man younger than 30 who received the YFV17D yellow fever vaccine. The chain uses TRBV7-9 and TRBJ2-4, with 9 bases aligning to TRBD2. The source was PBMCs, collected 5 days after the yellow fever booster vaccination. CDR3 in DNA: TGTGCCAGCAGCGCCAGCGGGGGGCTAGCCAAAAACATTCAGTACTTC. Its protein product is CASSASGGLAKNIQYF.